This T cell receptor (beta chain) was found in a study of T cell responses to AZD1222 COVID-19 vaccine. Germline-derived CDR1 and CDR2 are MNHEY and SMNVEV (reference sequence). The ends lost 4 bases at V and 9 bases at J; junction bases unmatched: 3. The CDR3 covers 14 residues. The data were produced by immunoSEQ multiplex PCR, yet TCRdb's version contains in-frame clones alone and is incomplete. Among 150,000 or so clones, 80% to 95% were seen once, and the ten largest hold 3% to 4%. V usage is TRBV27 and J usage is TRBJ1-6; 10 nucleotides agree with TRBD1. This clonotype was obtained from an adult who received the AZD1222 COVID-19 vaccine. This sample comprised peripheral blood, obtained 28 days after the second AZD1222 dose. The CDR3 DNA follows: TGTGCCAGCAGTTATGACAGGGGGCCTTCACCCCTCCACTTT. The encoded protein is CASSYDRGPSPLHF.